This T cell receptor beta chain was recorded in a study of post-analysis software for immune sequencing data. Study-wide context: Patients with relapsing-remitting, secondary progressive and progressive-relapsing multiple sclerosis courses were all represented.

Points from the study as a whole: Compared with controls, patients showed significantly lower normalized Chao1 diversity. Pronounced co-clustering by F measure was evident among identically batched samples. TRBV segments more frequent in patients than in controls numbered five and included TRBV5-6, TRBV5-1 and TRBV20-1.

Prepared libraries of TCR beta cDNA carried unique molecular identifiers. The authors obtained 400,000 to 600,000 cDNA molecules from about 0.94 to 9.7 million T cells. Each CDR3 protein is one row after TCRdb ran MiXCR on the PCR reads. The table records about 800,000 distinct CDR3 sequences, 30% of them present only once. As to this clonotype: Its antigen is unknown.

The CDR3 extends over 15 amino acids. Germline V gene data show CDR1 as MGHRA and CDR2 as YSYEKL. Sequenced: blood. This chain connects TRBV4-1 to TRBJ2-4; 9 nucleotides agree with TRBD1. The J call is uncertain, as TRBJ2-7 better fits the DNA end. The clonotype comes from a girl aged 5 to 17 with multiple sclerosis. The CDR3 sequence: CASSHRNGQGYEQYF. CDR3 in DNA: TGCGCCAGCAGCCATCGGAACGGACAGGGGTACGAGCAGTACTTC.